This entry lists 21 T cell receptor beta chains sequenced from one sample in a study of Graves' ophthalmopathy and Graves' hyperthyroidism. RNA transcripts provided the template for amplifying TCR beta CDR3 regions. HTBI primers served in a first-round RT-PCR, which a second-round multiplex PCR followed. TCRdb re-derived calls from the multiplex PCR reads in MiXCR, one entry per CDR3 protein. Counted here are roughly 300,000 distinct CDR3 sequences, about a sixth occurring once; the ten biggest clones make up 9% to 15%. The specimen was peripheral blood. The source of these receptors is an adult man with Graves' ophthalmopathy.

This chain's CDR3 is CASSSDRGLYGYTF. In nucleotides, the CDR3 is TGTGCCAGCAGTTCTGACAGGGGCCTCTATGGCTACACCTTC. The rearrangement uses TRBV2 and TRBJ1-2, with 8 bases lining up with TRBD1. This CDR3 is 14 amino acids long. Germline V gene sequence: CDR1 SNHLY, CDR2 FYNNEI. Unmatched junction bases numbered 6, after V lost 5 bases and J lost 4 bases. The variable domain in full, completed from reference TRBV2 and TRBJ1-2, reads EPEVTQTPSHQVTQMGQEVILRCVPISNHLYFYWYRQILGQKVEFLVSFYNNEISEKSEIFDDQFSVERPDGSNFTLKIRSTKLEDSAMYFCASSSDRGLYGYTFGSGTRLTVV.

The chain couples TRBV9 to TRBJ1-1; D gene ambiguous. CDR3 length equals 14 residues. Per the germline V gene, CDR1 is SGDLS and CDR2 is YYNGEE. Trimming shortened V by 1 base and J by 1 base, and 8 bases separated the two germline ends. Here the CDR3 reads CASSVNYANTEAFF. As DNA, the CDR3 is TGTGCCAGCAGCGTAAATTACGCGAACACTGAAGCTTTCTTT.

This clonotype showed up many times. This chain connects TRBV19 to TRBJ1-6; maybe TRBD1 (6 bases). The CDR3 loop spans 20 amino acids. The germline V and J ends were trimmed by 4 bases and 8 bases, with 30 bases remaining between them. Germline CDR1 reads LNHDA; CDR2 reads SQIVND (reference sequence). CDR3 bases: TGTGCCAGTAGTACGAAACACGGGACAAAAGGCCGCGATGGGGATTCACCCCTCCACTTT. Amino acid sequence: CASSTKHGTKGRDGDSPLHF.

This clonotype came up many times. The genes are TRBV7-9 and TRBJ2-5; D gene ambiguous. Per the germline V gene, CDR1 is SEHNR and CDR2 is FQNEAQ (reference sequence). This CDR3 has 11 residues. V was trimmed by 2 bases and J by 6 bases, leaving 4 bases between them. The CDR3 here is CASSLIQTQYF. DNA for the CDR3: TGTGCCAGCAGCTTAATCCAGACCCAGTACTTC.

This clonotype appeared many times. The chain couples TRBV6-1 to TRBJ1-5; D not certain. Trimming removed 6 bases at V and 5 bases at J, with 14 bases between. Germline-derived CDR1 and CDR2 are MNHNS and SASEGT. The CDR3 has 14 amino acids. Written as DNA, the CDR3 is TGTGCCAGCAGCCGTGTTCGTGGGGATCAGCCCCAGCATTTT. Translation gives CASSRVRGDQPQHF.

This clonotype occurred many times. The chain is built from TRBV29-1 and TRBJ2-5, with 7 bases identical to TRBD2. The germline gives CDR1 SQVTM, CDR2 ANQGSEA. This CDR3 is 13 amino acids long. V lost 6 bases to trimming and J lost 5 bases; unmatched junction nucleotides: 9. The DNA for the CDR3 is TGCAGCGTCCCAATAGCGGGTCGGGAGACCCAGTACTTC. Its protein is CSVPIAGRETQYF.

This clonotype was seen ten or more times. The gene calls are TRBV5-1 and TRBJ2-6; no clear D gene. The germline V and J ends were trimmed by 5 bases and 5 bases, with 8 bases remaining between them. Per germline, CDR1 SGHRS and CDR2 YFSETQ. The CDR3 sequence is 13 residues long. The CDR3 nucleotides are TGCGCCAGCAGGCACATAAGGGCCAACGTCCTGACTTTC. Amino acid sequence: CASRHIRANVLTF.

The table lists this clonotype with many counts. V gene TRBV20-1 combines with J gene TRBJ2-7, with TRBD1 identical over 7 bases. Germline V gene sequence: CDR1 DFQATT, CDR2 SNEGSKA (reference sequence). This CDR3 has 15 amino acids. J was trimmed by 3 bases and V by 2 bases; bases with no gene match: 10. Here the CDR3 DNA reads TGCAGTGCTAGAAAACTGACAGGGTTTGGCTACGAGCAGTACTTC. Translation: CSARKLTGFGYEQYF.

The rearrangement joins TRBV30 to TRBJ1-3; a possible D gene is TRBD1 (6 bases). Germline loops: CDR1 GTSNPN, CDR2 SVGIG (reference sequence). The CDR3 has 14 residues. V lost 5 bases and J 0 bases, leaving 11 bases between the germline ends. The CDR3 sequence: CAWSRGLSGNTIYF. The CDR3 DNA reads TGTGCCTGGTCCAGGGGCCTCTCTGGAAACACCATATATTTT.

This clonotype has at least ten counts. CDR3 sequence reads: CASSPSKGGGYTF. In nucleotides, the CDR3 is TGTGCCAGCAGCCCAAGTAAGGGCGGCGGCTACACCTTC. The chain recombines TRBV28 with TRBJ1-2; D gene unclear. Trimming left V 6 bases short and J 8 bases short, with 16 bases between. The CDR3 runs to 13 residues. CDR1 and CDR2 from the germline V gene are MDHEN and SYDVKM.

The genes are TRBV19 and TRBJ2-7; TRBD2 might be the D (6 bases). The CDR3 is 15 residues long. Trimming left V 1 base short and J 5 bases short, with 15 bases between. Germline CDR1 LNHDA, CDR2 SQIVND (reference sequence). CDR3 DNA: TGTGCCAGTAGTATAGTCGGCGGGATTAGGAACGAGCAGTACTTC. Encoded protein: CASSIVGGIRNEQYF. Complete variable domain (other parts from reference TRBV19 and TRBJ2-7): DGGITQSPKYLFRKEGQNVTLSCEQNLNHDAMYWYRQDPGQGLRLIYYSQIVNDFQKGDIAEGYSVSREKKESFPLTVTSAQKNPTAFYLCASSIVGGIRNEQYFGPGTRLTVT.

The V call is TRBV7-6, the J call TRBJ1-2; 9 nucleotides align to TRBD1. CDR3 length: 15 amino acids. V was pared by 1 base and J by 6 bases, with 6 bases of the junction left unmatched. Germline V CDR1 and CDR2: SGHVS, FNYEAQ. The CDR3 sequence is CASSLGQQGADGYTF. In DNA form, the CDR3 reads TGTGCCAGCAGCTTAGGCCAACAGGGGGCTGATGGCTACACCTTC.

In this sample, this clonotype turned up many times. J is TRBJ2-7 and V is TRBV24-1; D is ambiguous. CDR1 and CDR2 (germline): KGHDR, SFDVKD. The length of the CDR3 is 13 residues. V was trimmed by 2 bases and J by 6 bases, leaving 10 bases between them. The DNA of the CDR3 is TGTGCCACCAGTGATTCGACTGCCCGCGAGCAGTACTTC. Translation gives CATSDSTAREQYF.

This clonotype was observed at least ten times. V gene TRBV6-1 combines with J gene TRBJ1-5; 11 bases are shared with TRBD1. This CDR3 contains 15 residues. CDR1 is MNHNS, CDR2 SASEGT, per germline. V lost 4 bases and J lost 5; bases outside the gene matches: 4. The CDR3 DNA is TGTGCCAGCAGTGCACCGGGACAGGGGGATCAGCCCCAGCATTTT. Its protein is CASSAPGQGDQPQHF.

This clonotype was detected many times. This rearrangement joins TRBV29-1 to TRBJ1-1, with D maybe TRBD1 (5 bases). V lost 7 bases to trimming and J lost 8 bases, with 17 bases between them. CDR1 is SQVTM and CDR2 is ANQGSEA in the germline V gene. The CDR3 contains 12 residues. The CDR3 DNA is TGCAGCGCCCCTAGATCGGGGGGGGAAGCTTTCTTT. It codes for CSAPRSGGEAFF.

The V gene is TRBV5-1, the J gene TRBJ2-2, with 7 bases that match TRBD2. Germline values: CDR1 SGHRS, CDR2 YFSETQ. Germline trimming cut 4 bases from V and 5 bases from J; bases unmatched to any gene: 14. The CDR3 totals 17 residues. As DNA, the CDR3 is TGCGCCAGCAGCCCAGGAAGGAGCGGGACCCAAACCGGGGAGCTGTTTTTT. Residues: CASSPGRSGTQTGELFF.

The V call is TRBV5-1, the J call TRBJ2-6, with D perhaps matching TRBD1 or TRBD2 (5 bases each). Germline V CDR1 and CDR2: SGHRS, YFSETQ. This CDR3 is built from 17 residues. Trimming shortened V by 0 bases and J by 4 bases, and 14 bases separated the two germline ends. The CDR3, as DNA: TGCGCCAGCAGCTTGGGACCGGGGCAGGACGGGGCCAACGTCCTGACTTTC. This encodes CASSLGPGQDGANVLTF. Based on the CDR3 plus reference TRBV5-1 and TRBJ2-6, the full variable domain is KAGVTQTPRYLIKTRGQQVTLSCSPISGHRSVSWYQQTPGQGLQFLFEYFSETQRNKGNFPGRFSGRQFSNSRSEMNVSTLELGDSALYLCASSLGPGQDGANVLTFGAGSRLTVL.

This clonotype was recorded at least ten times. V and J are TRBV5-1 and TRBJ1-5, with TRBD1 matching over 7 bases. CDR1 and CDR2 from the germline V gene are SGHRS and YFSETQ. J gave up 4 bases and V 4 bases, and 11 bases lay outside the gene matches. The CDR3 extends over 16 amino acids. CDR3 region: CASSLFATGRNQPQHF. The CDR3, as DNA: TGCGCCAGCAGCCTTTTCGCGACAGGGCGGAATCAGCCCCAGCATTTT.

This clonotype appeared many times. CDR3 protein: CASSGTRSGNTIYF. Written as DNA, the CDR3 is TGTGCCAGCAGTGGGACTCGGTCTGGAAACACCATATATTTT. The chain links TRBV6-1 to TRBJ1-3; D is unclear. V was trimmed by 4 bases and J by 1 base, leaving 8 bases between them. The germline V gene encodes CDR1 MNHNS and CDR2 SASEGT. The CDR3 is made up of 14 amino acids.

In its sample, this clonotype was seen many times. The V gene is TRBV7-2, the J gene TRBJ2-7; D may match TRBD1 or TRBD2 (7 bases each). Deletions cut 1 base from V and 6 bases from J, with 13 bases between. The CDR3 is made up of 14 amino acids. The germline gives CDR1 SGHTA, CDR2 FQGNSA. CDR3 protein: CASSLDARGGEQYF. DNA of the CDR3: TGTGCCAGCAGCTTAGACGCCAGGGGGGGCGAGCAGTACTTC.

This clonotype was seen ten or more times. This chain joins TRBV20-1 and TRBJ2-7; 9 bases are shared with TRBD1. The CDR3 is 16 residues long. Germline V gene sequence: CDR1 DFQATT, CDR2 SNEGSKA (reference sequence). Trimming removed 5 bases from V and 5 bases from J; junction bases left unmatched: 16. Here the CDR3 reads CSAGGGSDRGSHEQYF. Here the CDR3 DNA reads TGCAGTGCTGGAGGGGGAAGCGACAGGGGGTCCCACGAGCAGTACTTC.